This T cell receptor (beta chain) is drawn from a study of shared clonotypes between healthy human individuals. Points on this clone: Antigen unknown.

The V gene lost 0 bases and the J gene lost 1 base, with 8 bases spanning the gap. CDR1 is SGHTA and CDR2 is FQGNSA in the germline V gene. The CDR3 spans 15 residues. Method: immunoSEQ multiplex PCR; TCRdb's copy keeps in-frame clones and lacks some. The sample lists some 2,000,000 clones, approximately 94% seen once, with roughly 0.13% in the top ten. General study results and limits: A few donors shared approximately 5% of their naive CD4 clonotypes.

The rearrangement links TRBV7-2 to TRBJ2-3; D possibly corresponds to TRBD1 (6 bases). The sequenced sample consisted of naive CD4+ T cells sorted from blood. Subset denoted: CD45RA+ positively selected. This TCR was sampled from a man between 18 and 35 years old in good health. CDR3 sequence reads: CASSLARTGTDTQYF. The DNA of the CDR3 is TGTGCCAGCAGCTTAGCGCGGACAGGCACAGATACGCAGTATTTT.